A single sample gave rise to the 19 T cell receptor beta chains below, sequenced in a study of CD8 T cells in Susac syndrome. The RNA input was roughly 0.45 to 1 ug, and it was reverse transcribed with random hexamers. From the immunoSEQ multiplex PCR reads, TCRdb called clonotypes with MiXCR, one entry per CDR3 protein. The table records some 65,000 distinct CDR3 sequences, approximately 94% of them present only once. Sequenced material: CD8+ T cells from PBMCs. The receptors were sampled from a human donor with multiple sclerosis.

The chain is built from TRBV7-9 and TRBJ1-4; perhaps TRBD1 as D (5 bases). The V and J ends lost 5 bases and 5 bases respectively, with 15 bases between them. CDR3 length equals 15 residues. Germline assignment: CDR1 SEHNR and CDR2 FQNEAQ (reference sequence). DNA of the CDR3: TGTGCCAGCAGCCCAGAGGGGAGAGGAAATGAAAAACTGTTTTTT. Amino acid sequence: CASSPEGRGNEKLFF.

This rearrangement joins TRBV4-3 to TRBJ2-1; tentative D call: TRBD2 (6 bases). Per germline, CDR1 LGHNA and CDR2 YSLEER. The CDR3 length is 15 residues. The germline V and J ends were trimmed by 4 bases and 1 base, with 11 bases remaining between them. The CDR3 DNA follows: TGCGCCAGCAGCCCGGACTATCTATCCTACAATGAGCAGTTCTTC. Protein: CASSPDYLSYNEQFF.

This sequence joins TRBV15 and TRBJ2-7, with D perhaps matching TRBD1 or TRBD2 (5 bases each). The V end was cut by 3 bases, the J end by 5 bases, with 17 bases between. The length of the CDR3 is 15 residues. CDR1 is LNHNV and CDR2 is YYDKDF in the germline V gene (reference sequence). The CDR3 DNA sequence: TGTGCCACCAGCAGCCTTGACGGGGCCAGGGACGAGCAGTACTTC. Translated: CATSSLDGARDEQYF.

This chain uses TRBV29-1 with TRBJ2-1; D call uncertain. V was cut by 6 bases and J by 0 bases, with 9 bases left in between. The CDR3 is 13 amino acids. Germline values: CDR1 SQVTM, CDR2 ANQGSEA. CDR3 amino acids: CSVTGVSYNEQFF. Written as DNA, the CDR3 is TGCAGCGTCACTGGGGTCTCCTACAATGAGCAGTTCTTC.

The V and J genes are TRBV3-1 and TRBJ2-3; D is perhaps TRBD2 (6 bases). V was cut by 2 bases and J by 5 bases, with 11 bases left in between. The V gene's germline CDR1 is LGHDT and CDR2 YNNKEL (reference sequence). CDR3 length: 14 amino acids. CDR3 DNA: TGTGCCAGCAGCCAAATAGGCGGGGTAGATACGCAGTATTTT. It yields the protein CASSQIGGVDTQYF.

The chain joins TRBV20-1 to TRBJ2-1; D is ambiguous. The CDR3 contains 16 residues. V was trimmed by 0 bases and J by 1 base, leaving 13 bases between them. Germline CDR1 DFQATT, CDR2 SNEGSKA (reference sequence). CDR3 coding DNA: TGCAGTGCTAGAGACCCATCCCGAATATCCTACAATGAGCAGTTCTTC. Encoded protein: CSARDPSRISYNEQFF.

The rearrangement joins TRBV5-1 to TRBJ2-7, with TRBD2 as a possible D gene (6 bases). This CDR3 is 14 amino acids long. Trimming removed 2 bases at V and 3 bases at J, with 12 bases between. CDR1 and CDR2 from the germline V gene are SGHRS and YFSETQ. CDR3 residues: CASSFDLASYEQYF. In nucleotides, the CDR3 is TGCGCCAGCAGCTTCGACCTAGCGAGCTACGAGCAGTACTTC.

The chain carries TRBV27 and TRBJ2-7; 8 nucleotides match TRBD1. Unmatched junction bases numbered 4, after V lost 6 bases and J lost 0 bases. The germline gives CDR1 MNHEY, CDR2 SMNVEV (reference sequence). This CDR3 comprises 14 residues. CDR3: CASRRTGSSYEQYF. In DNA, the CDR3 is TGTGCCAGCAGGCGGACAGGGAGCTCCTACGAGCAGTACTTC.

This rearrangement joins TRBV9 to TRBJ2-7; a possible D gene is TRBD1 (6 bases). CDR3 length: 14 amino acids. Trimming cost V 0 bases and J 2 bases, with 9 bases left between them. In germline, CDR1 is SGDLS, CDR2 YYNGEE. For the CDR3, the DNA is TGTGCCAGCAGCGTAGAGGACAGTACCTACGAGCAGTACTTC. It translates to CASSVEDSTYEQYF.

The rearrangement joins TRBV2 to TRBJ2-1, with D unresolved. The CDR3 is made up of 14 amino acids. The germline V and J ends were trimmed by 3 bases and 7 bases, with 13 bases remaining between them. In germline, CDR1 is SNHLY, CDR2 FYNNEI. CDR3 region: CASSDRTSWNEQFF. Written as DNA, the CDR3 is TGTGCCAGCAGTGATCGCACAAGCTGGAATGAGCAGTTCTTC.

This rearrangement joins TRBV24-1 to TRBJ2-1; 10 positions match TRBD2. The length of the CDR3 is 15 residues. Unmatched junction bases numbered 3, after V lost 3 bases and J lost 5 bases. CDR1 and CDR2 (germline): KGHDR, SFDVKD. In DNA, the CDR3 is TGTGCCACCAGTGATCGTCTAGCGGGAGACAATGAGCAGTTCTTC. Amino acids: CATSDRLAGDNEQFF.

The gene calls are TRBV2 and TRBJ2-1, with D maybe TRBD1 (6 bases). V dropped 6 bases and J dropped 8 bases, with 17 bases sitting between them. Germline V gene data show CDR1 as SNHLY and CDR2 as FYNNEI. The CDR3 is 14 residues long. The CDR3 DNA follows: TGTGCCAGCAGAAGGACCGACCCAGGGGATGAGCAGTTCTTC. It encodes CASRRTDPGDEQFF.

The chain couples TRBV9 to TRBJ1-1; D perhaps matches TRBD1 (5 bases). This CDR3 is 17 amino acids long. CDR1 SGDLS and CDR2 YYNGEE come from the germline V gene. Trimming took off 1 base at V and 7 bases at J, with 23 bases between the two ends. CDR3 residues: CASSVYVHENPGGEAFF. The CDR3, as DNA: TGTGCCAGCAGCGTATATGTCCACGAAAACCCGGGGGGTGAAGCTTTCTTT.

The chain is built from TRBV25-1 and TRBJ2-7; a possible D gene is TRBD1 (6 bases). The length of the CDR3 is 14 residues. CDR1 and CDR2 (germline): MGHDK, SYGVNS. V shed 4 bases and J shed 1 base, with 11 bases lying between them. The CDR3 is CASSAKTGSYEQYF. CDR3 DNA: TGTGCCAGCAGTGCGAAGACAGGATCCTACGAGCAGTACTTC.

This sequence joins TRBV5-6 and TRBJ2-5; no definite D call. The CDR3 runs 16 residues. Germline CDR1 and CDR2: SGHDT and YYEEEE. V was shortened by 0 bases and J by 11 bases, with 23 bases between the two germline ends. CDR3 in amino acids: CASSLAVAAPLDGQYF. DNA for the CDR3: TGTGCCAGCAGCTTGGCCGTGGCGGCTCCCCTAGATGGTCAGTACTTC.

CDR3 sequence reads: CACPWQTANYGYTF. Here the CDR3 DNA reads TGTGCCTGCCCCTGGCAGACTGCTAACTATGGCTACACCTTC. V is TRBV9 and J is TRBJ1-2, with D uncertain. Germline CDR1 is SGDLS and CDR2 is YYNGEE. Trimming left V 10 bases short and J 0 bases short, with 16 bases between. The CDR3 sequence is 14 residues long.

The J gene is TRBJ1-2, the V gene TRBV19; no reliable D call. Trimming removed 5 bases at V and 4 bases at J, with 20 bases between. This CDR3 has 16 residues. Germline values: CDR1 LNHDA, CDR2 SQIVND (reference sequence). CDR3 in amino acids: CASSGIVELSGYGYTF. CDR3 in DNA: TGTGCCAGTAGTGGAATCGTTGAGCTCTCGGGCTATGGCTACACCTTC.

This clonotype was observed a single time. The chain employs TRBV27 and TRBJ2-6; TRBD1 matches at 9 bases. The germline V gene has CDR1 MNHEY and CDR2 SMNVEV (reference sequence). The CDR3 has 16 amino acids. Trimming removed 3 bases from V and 3 bases from J; junction bases left unmatched: 3. The CDR3 DNA sequence: TGTGCCAGCAGTTTGACAGGGGGAGATGGGGCCAACGTCCTGACTTTC. Translating gives CASSLTGGDGANVLTF.

This chain joins TRBV7-9 and TRBJ1-1, with D maybe TRBD1 (5 bases). This CDR3 is built from 17 residues. Per the germline V gene, CDR1 is SEHNR and CDR2 is FQNEAQ (reference sequence). V lost 0 bases to trimming and J lost 5 bases, with 19 bases between them. In nucleotides, the CDR3 is TGTGCCAGCAGCTTAGCGGAGGGGCGGCTCTGGGGGACTGAAGCTTTCTTT. This translates into CASSLAEGRLWGTEAFF.